Listed below are T cell receptor beta chains from one sample, sequenced in a study of blood T cells in healthy people across ages. TCRdb reanalysed the 5' RACE reads using MiXCR and keeps one entry per CDR3 protein. The table includes over 450,000 distinct CDR3 sequences, approximately 25% detected once. This same sample was also taken into another study, of T cells of mothers and their children.

Material for sequencing was blood. These receptors were collected from a boy between 10 and 17 years old in good health. Both conserved end residues are part of each CDR3. D genes are given only for firm matches. Size is stated for part of the rows, as once, few or many counts, or as a class when the clone is expanded.

V gene	J gene	D gene	clone size	CDR3 protein	CDR3 DNA
TRBV20-1	TRBJ2-7	TRBD1	NA	CSAPDRVSSEQYF	TGCAGTGCTCCCGACAGGGTTTCTTCCGAGCAGTACTTC
TRBV5-6	TRBJ2-7	NA	NA	CASSWGRGAYEQYF	TGTGCCAGCAGCTGGGGACGGGGCGCCTACGAGCAGTACTTC
TRBV11-1	TRBJ1-3	NA	few	CASSPRVALSSGNTIYF	TGTGCCAGCAGCCCGCGAGTGGCATTATCCTCTGGAAACACCATATATTTT
TRBV9	TRBJ1-2	TRBD1	NA	CASSSSPTGARGYTF	TGTGCCAGCAGCTCAAGCCCGACAGGGGCGAGGGGCTACACCTTC
TRBV20-1	TRBJ2-1	NA	NA	CSAREAGPRFEQFF	TGCAGTGCTAGGGAGGCCGGACCCCGTTTTGAGCAGTTCTTC
TRBV13	TRBJ1-1	TRBD1	NA	CASSADRGHTEAFF	TGTGCCAGCAGCGCGGACAGGGGGCACACTGAAGCTTTCTTT
TRBV20-1	TRBJ2-7	NA	NA	CSARPEEVSYEQYF	TGCAGTGCCAGGCCTGAGGAGGTCTCCTACGAGCAGTACTTC
TRBV7-3	TRBJ2-5	TRBD2	few	CASSSGLAGKETQYF	TGTGCCAGCAGCTCAGGACTAGCGGGGAAAGAGACCCAGTACTTC
TRBV28	TRBJ1-4	TRBD1	many	CASSPSGTGNEKLFF	TGTGCCAGCAGTCCCTCCGGGACAGGGAATGAAAAACTGTTTTTT
TRBV20-1	TRBJ2-1	TRBD1	few	CSARISQGGMYEQFF	TGCAGTGCTAGAATATCACAGGGGGGCATGTATGAGCAGTTCTTC
TRBV6-2/TRBV6-3	TRBJ2-1	TRBD2	NA	CASSPSSGYNEQFF	TGTGCCAGCAGTCCCTCTAGCGGGTACAATGAGCAGTTCTTC
TRBV5-6	TRBJ2-3	TRBD2	few	CASSPAGLAGLVQYF	TGTGCCAGCAGCCCAGCGGGACTAGCGGGACTCGTCCAGTATTTT
TRBV20-1	TRBJ2-1	TRBD2	many	CSAHSGAYSYNEQFF	TGCAGTGCCCATAGCGGGGCCTACTCCTACAATGAGCAGTTCTTC
TRBV29-1	TRBJ1-1	NA	few	CSVNGGLNTEAFF	TGCAGCGTTAATGGCGGGTTGAACACTGAAGCTTTCTTT
TRBV20-1	TRBJ2-1	TRBD2	NA	CSATQLAGGVSSYNEQFF	TGCAGTGCTACCCAACTAGCGGGAGGAGTGAGCTCCTACAATGAGCAGTTCTTC
TRBV6-2/TRBV6-3	TRBJ2-7	TRBD2	NA	CASTSYFGTSGTSGRYEQYF	TGTGCCAGCACCTCCTACTTCGGGACGTCCGGGACTAGCGGTCGCTACGAGCAGTACTTC
TRBV25-1	TRBJ2-3	NA	few	CASSELVGPDPDTQYF	TGTGCCAGCAGTGAATTAGTGGGACCAGACCCAGATACGCAGTATTTT
TRBV12-3/TRBV12-4	TRBJ1-2	TRBD1	NA	CASSTGGPYGYTF	TGTGCCAGCAGTACAGGGGGGCCCTATGGCTACACCTTC
TRBV6-2/TRBV6-3	TRBJ2-7	NA	NA	CASSYSISQMNYEQYF	TGTGCCAGCAGTTACTCGATATCTCAGATGAACTACGAGCAGTACTTC
TRBV3-1	TRBJ2-7	NA	NA	CASSSGSGGIYEQYF	TGTGCCAGCAGCTCCGGGTCTGGAGGTATCTACGAGCAGTACTTC
TRBV7-9	TRBJ1-2	NA	NA	CASSPSGTYGYTF	TGTGCCAGCAGCCCCTCCGGGACATATGGCTACACCTTC
TRBV4-1	TRBJ2-7	TRBD1	NA	CASSLRGGDRGEQYF	TGCGCCAGCAGCCTTCGTGGGGGTGACAGGGGCGAGCAGTACTTC
TRBV7-3	TRBJ1-1	TRBD1	NA	CASSPTGGEVEAFF	TGTGCCAGCAGCCCTACAGGGGGTGAGGTTGAAGCTTTCTTT
TRBV28	TRBJ2-7	NA	few	CASRPTGRSYEQYF	TGTGCCAGCAGACCTACAGGGAGGTCCTACGAGCAGTACTTC
TRBV6-2/TRBV6-3	TRBJ1-2	NA	NA	CASSYSPPYGYTF	TGTGCCAGCAGTTACAGCCCCCCCTATGGCTACACCTTC
TRBV5-1	TRBJ2-7	NA	few	CASSFGRPSSYEQYF	TGCGCCAGCAGCTTTGGTAGGCCCAGCTCCTACGAGCAGTACTTC
TRBV7-2	TRBJ2-5	NA	many	CASSLTFQETQYF	TGTGCCAGCAGCTTAACTTTCCAAGAGACCCAGTACTTC
TRBV7-9	TRBJ2-7	NA	few	CASSLEARPSYEQYF	TGTGCCAGCAGCTTAGAGGCCAGGCCTTCCTACGAGCAGTACTTC
TRBV20-1	TRBJ2-3	NA	NA	CSARKSGLADTQYF	TGCAGTGCTAGAAAGTCGGGGCTCGCAGATACGCAGTATTTT
TRBV3-1	TRBJ2-7	NA	NA	CASSQRVYEQYF	TGTGCCAGCAGCCAAAGAGTCTACGAGCAGTACTTC
TRBV2	TRBJ2-2	TRBD1	NA	CASSVDRAIGELFF	TGTGCCAGCAGTGTGGACAGGGCCATCGGGGAGCTGTTTTTT
TRBV7-2	TRBJ2-3	NA	NA	CASRSSGDTQYF	TGTGCCAGCAGATCTTCCGGGGATACGCAGTATTTT
TRBV3-1	TRBJ2-1	TRBD2	few	CASRARLAGLYNEQFF	TGTGCCAGCAGGGCTAGACTAGCGGGATTGTACAATGAGCAGTTCTTC
TRBV7-3	TRBJ2-1	TRBD2	NA	CASSSSGLADNEQFF	TGTGCCAGCAGCTCGAGCGGACTAGCGGACAATGAGCAGTTCTTC
TRBV15	TRBJ2-5	NA	NA	CATSRDRAETQYF	TGTGCCACCAGCAGAGACAGGGCAGAGACCCAGTACTTC
TRBV28	TRBJ1-4	TRBD1	few	CASSYWTGMIEKLFF	TGTGCCAGCAGTTATTGGACAGGGATGATTGAAAAACTGTTTTTT
TRBV28	TRBJ2-7	NA	many	CASSFSGYEQYF	TGTGCCAGCAGTTTCTCGGGGTACGAGCAGTACTTC
TRBV6-5	TRBJ2-5	TRBD2	NA	CASSYSRASGQETQYF	TGTGCCAGCAGTTACTCGAGGGCTAGCGGCCAAGAGACCCAGTACTTC
TRBV10-3	TRBJ2-7	NA	many	CASGQLSLYEQYF	TGTGCCAGCGGACAGCTTTCCCTCTACGAGCAGTACTTC
TRBV19	TRBJ1-1	TRBD1	NA	CASSTGTVTTEAFF	TGTGCCAGTAGTACTGGGACAGTGACCACTGAAGCTTTCTTT
TRBV3-1	TRBJ2-3	TRBD2	NA	CASSLSGGINTQYF	TGTGCCAGCAGCCTTAGCGGGGGAATTAATACGCAGTATTTT
TRBV4-3	TRBJ2-3	NA	few	CASSQELELYTDTQYF	TGCGCCAGCAGCCAAGAGCTCGAGCTGTATACAGATACGCAGTATTTT